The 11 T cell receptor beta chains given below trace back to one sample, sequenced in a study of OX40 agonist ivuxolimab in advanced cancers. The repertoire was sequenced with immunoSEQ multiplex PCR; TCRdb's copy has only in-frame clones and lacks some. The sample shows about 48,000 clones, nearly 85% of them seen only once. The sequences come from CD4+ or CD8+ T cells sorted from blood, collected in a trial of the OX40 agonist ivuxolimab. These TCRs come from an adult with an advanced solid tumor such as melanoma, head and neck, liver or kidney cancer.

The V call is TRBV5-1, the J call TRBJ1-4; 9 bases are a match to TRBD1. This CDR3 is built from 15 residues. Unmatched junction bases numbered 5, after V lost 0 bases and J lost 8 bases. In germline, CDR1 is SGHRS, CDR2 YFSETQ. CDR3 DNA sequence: TGCGCCAGCAGCTTGGCCGGGACAGGGCGAGAAAAACTGTTTTTT. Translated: CASSLAGTGREKLFF.

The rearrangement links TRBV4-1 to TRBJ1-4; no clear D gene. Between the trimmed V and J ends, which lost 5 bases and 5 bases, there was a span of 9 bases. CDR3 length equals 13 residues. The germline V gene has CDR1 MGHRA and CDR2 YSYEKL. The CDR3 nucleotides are TGCGCCAGCAGCAAACGGACGAATGAAAAACTGTTTTTT. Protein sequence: CASSKRTNEKLFF.

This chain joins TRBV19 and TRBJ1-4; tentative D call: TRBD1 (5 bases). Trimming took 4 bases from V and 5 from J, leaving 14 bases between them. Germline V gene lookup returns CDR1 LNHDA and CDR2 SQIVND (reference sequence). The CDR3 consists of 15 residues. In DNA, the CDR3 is TGTGCCAGTAGTAGTTGGGCGACAGACAATGAAAAACTGTTTTTT. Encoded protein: CASSSWATDNEKLFF.

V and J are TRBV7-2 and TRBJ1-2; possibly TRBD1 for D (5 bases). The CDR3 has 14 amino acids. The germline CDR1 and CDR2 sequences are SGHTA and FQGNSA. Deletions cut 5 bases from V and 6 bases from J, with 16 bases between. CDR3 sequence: CASSPSGTLNGYTF. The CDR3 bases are TGTGCCAGCAGCCCGAGCGGGACCCTCAATGGCTACACCTTC.

Written as DNA, the CDR3 is TGTGCCAGCAGTGGAGCCTTGACAGATACGCAGTATTTT. Encoded protein: CASSGALTDTQYF. The chain is built from TRBV6-1 and TRBJ2-3; D remains ambiguous. Germline V gives CDR1 MNHNS, CDR2 SASEGT. The CDR3 length is 13 residues. The germline V and J ends were trimmed by 4 bases and 3 bases, with 8 bases remaining between them.

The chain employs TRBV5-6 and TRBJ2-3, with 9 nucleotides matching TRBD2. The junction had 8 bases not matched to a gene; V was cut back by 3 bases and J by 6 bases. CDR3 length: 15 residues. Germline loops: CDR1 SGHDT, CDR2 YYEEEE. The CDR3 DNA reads TGTGCCAGCAGCTCCCTGACTAGCGGCGGCGATACGCAGTATTTT. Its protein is CASSSLTSGGDTQYF.

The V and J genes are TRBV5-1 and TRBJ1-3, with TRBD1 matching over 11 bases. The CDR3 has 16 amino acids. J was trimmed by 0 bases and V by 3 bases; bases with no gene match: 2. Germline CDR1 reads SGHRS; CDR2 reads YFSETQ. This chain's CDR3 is CASSWTGGYSGNTIYF. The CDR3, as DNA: TGCGCCAGCAGCTGGACAGGGGGCTACTCTGGAAACACCATATATTTT.

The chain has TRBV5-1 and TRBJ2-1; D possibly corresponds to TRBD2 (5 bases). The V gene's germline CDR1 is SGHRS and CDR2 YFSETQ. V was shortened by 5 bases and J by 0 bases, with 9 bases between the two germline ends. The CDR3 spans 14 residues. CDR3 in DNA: TGCGCCAGCAGTCGGAGGAGCTCCTACAATGAGCAGTTCTTC. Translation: CASSRRSSYNEQFF.

The CDR3 spells CASSPGGGLNEKLFF. CDR3 coding DNA: TGTGCCAGCAGCCCCGGTGGAGGACTCAATGAAAAACTGTTTTTT. This chain links TRBV5-6 with TRBJ1-4; no clear D. V shed 4 bases and J shed 5 bases, with 15 bases lying between them. The V gene's germline CDR1 is SGHDT and CDR2 YYEEEE. The CDR3 totals 15 residues.

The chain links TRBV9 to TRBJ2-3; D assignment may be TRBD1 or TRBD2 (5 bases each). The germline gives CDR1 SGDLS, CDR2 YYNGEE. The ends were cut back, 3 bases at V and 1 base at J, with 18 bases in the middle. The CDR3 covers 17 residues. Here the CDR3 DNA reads TGTGCCAGCAGCGCTAGAGCCGGGACGTCTGGCACAGATACGCAGTATTTT. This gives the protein CASSARAGTSGTDTQYF.

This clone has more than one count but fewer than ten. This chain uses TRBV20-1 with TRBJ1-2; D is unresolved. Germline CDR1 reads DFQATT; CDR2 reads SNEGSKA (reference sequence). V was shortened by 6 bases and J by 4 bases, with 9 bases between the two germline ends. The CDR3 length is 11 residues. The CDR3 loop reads CSALDTYGYTF. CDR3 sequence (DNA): TGCAGTGCCCTCGATACCTATGGCTACACCTTC.